The rows below give T cell receptor beta chains drawn from one sample of a study of blood T cells in healthy people across ages. From the 5' RACE reads, TCRdb called clonotypes with MiXCR, one entry per CDR3 protein. Of some 800,000 distinct CDR3 sequences listed, roughly 25% are singletons. A further study also used this sample, focusing on T cells of mothers and their children.

What was sequenced was blood. All receptors derive from a boy between 10 and 17 years old in good health. Each CDR3 is given with its conserved first and last residue. Size values are once, few and many counts, or a class for expanded clones, and some rows have none.

v_call: TRBV6-2/TRBV6-3
cdr3_length: 13
clone_size: -
cdr3_aa: CASSYTEKSTQYF

v_call: TRBV9
cdr3_length: 15
clone_size: few
cdr3_aa: CASSVGGTEPDIQYF

v_call: TRBV2
cdr3_length: 13
clone_size: few
cdr3_aa: CARQGATNEKLFF

v_call: TRBV5-1
cdr3_length: 17
clone_size: -
cdr3_aa: CASSRGLAGDLGYEQYF

v_call: TRBV6-1
cdr3_length: 17
clone_size: few
cdr3_aa: CASSERLALSYKYEQYF

v_call: TRBV5-1
cdr3_length: 19
clone_size: few
cdr3_aa: CASSRILAGGPSSYNEQFF

v_call: TRBV7-2
cdr3_length: 17
clone_size: -
cdr3_aa: CASSLGTSGGAKETQYF

v_call: TRBV5-1
cdr3_length: 16
clone_size: -
cdr3_aa: CASSLVMLLKQETQYF

v_call: TRBV25-1
cdr3_length: 15
clone_size: -
cdr3_aa: CASSVPGPMNTEAFF

v_call: TRBV20-1
cdr3_length: 14
clone_size: -
cdr3_aa: CSARDPKDRAGYTF

v_call: TRBV27
cdr3_length: 19
clone_size: few
cdr3_aa: CASSLYGGQLNSGANVLTF

v_call: TRBV6-5
cdr3_length: 17
clone_size: -
cdr3_aa: CASSYSSGGAPGDTQYF

v_call: TRBV28
cdr3_length: 13
clone_size: few
cdr3_aa: CASSSARAYEQYF

v_call: TRBV5-5
cdr3_length: 13
clone_size: many
cdr3_aa: CASSLGGSKLYYF

v_call: TRBV20-1
cdr3_length: 14
clone_size: -
cdr3_aa: CSASDWGPYNEQFF

v_call: TRBV5-1
cdr3_length: 13
clone_size: many
cdr3_aa: CASSRDGLNEQFF

v_call: TRBV20-1
cdr3_length: 16
clone_size: few
cdr3_aa: CSARGGTSGSTDEQFF

v_call: TRBV5-1
cdr3_length: 12
clone_size: -
cdr3_aa: CASKWGNDGYTF

v_call: TRBV20-1
cdr3_length: 14
clone_size: many
cdr3_aa: CSASGAGIYNEQFF

v_call: TRBV12-3/TRBV12-4
cdr3_length: 16
clone_size: few
cdr3_aa: CASSSSDYLNTGELFF

v_call: TRBV20-1
cdr3_length: 15
clone_size: few
cdr3_aa: CSARDRGTENSPLHF

v_call: TRBV20-1
cdr3_length: 12
clone_size: -
cdr3_aa: CSARVGHYGYTF

v_call: TRBV12-3/TRBV12-4
cdr3_length: 13
clone_size: -
cdr3_aa: CASSLTRWETQYF

v_call: TRBV7-2
cdr3_length: 16
clone_size: -
cdr3_aa: CASSLVGEPTDYEQYF

v_call: TRBV20-1
cdr3_length: 13
clone_size: -
cdr3_aa: CSAVVGVDSPLHF

v_call: TRBV29-1
cdr3_length: 13
clone_size: few
cdr3_aa: CSVEAYRQETQYF

v_call: TRBV27
cdr3_length: 16
clone_size: -
cdr3_aa: CASSFTLQGEPYEQYF

v_call: TRBV20-1
cdr3_length: 12
clone_size: -
cdr3_aa: CSAPGGYNEQFF

v_call: TRBV28
cdr3_length: 13
clone_size: -
cdr3_aa: CASSPTGSYGNTF

v_call: TRBV4-3
cdr3_length: 17
clone_size: -
cdr3_aa: CASSQDRYQGPSYEQYF

v_call: TRBV11-2
cdr3_length: 16
clone_size: -
cdr3_aa: CASSLDLSGAEGKLFF

v_call: TRBV7-8
cdr3_length: 14
clone_size: -
cdr3_aa: CASSFGDGDNEQFF

v_call: TRBV15
cdr3_length: 16
clone_size: few
cdr3_aa: CATSTTGTGGEETQYF

v_call: TRBV3-1
cdr3_length: 16
clone_size: few
cdr3_aa: CASSQGGRGGTDTQYF

v_call: TRBV5-6
cdr3_length: 16
clone_size: -
cdr3_aa: CASSLWERTAYNEQFF

v_call: TRBV5-6
cdr3_length: 18
clone_size: few
cdr3_aa: CASSLGQFSGGGSSEAFF

v_call: TRBV5-1
cdr3_length: 13
clone_size: few
cdr3_aa: CASSGTGIDEQFF

v_call: TRBV7-9
cdr3_length: 15
clone_size: -
cdr3_aa: CASSLVMGLGTEAFF

v_call: TRBV7-2
cdr3_length: 15
clone_size: many
cdr3_aa: CASSLSGGSTDTQYF

v_call: TRBV12-3/TRBV12-4
cdr3_length: 14
clone_size: -
cdr3_aa: CASTLASGANVLTF

v_call: TRBV25-1
cdr3_length: 15
clone_size: once
cdr3_aa: CASSGERGIDNEQFF

v_call: TRBV30
cdr3_length: 14
clone_size: -
cdr3_aa: CAWTPPNRVHEQFF

v_call: TRBV12-3/TRBV12-4
cdr3_length: 14
clone_size: -
cdr3_aa: CASSFNLGNTEAFF

v_call: TRBV4-1
cdr3_length: 18
clone_size: few
cdr3_aa: CASSQGWGPGTRGNTIYF

v_call: TRBV20-1
cdr3_length: 15
clone_size: -
cdr3_aa: CSARRGRGSQETQYF

v_call: TRBV7-9
cdr3_length: 13
clone_size: -
cdr3_aa: CASSLEAGLPLHF

v_call: TRBV7-3
cdr3_length: 14
clone_size: few
cdr3_aa: CASSFDGSQETQYF

v_call: TRBV28
cdr3_length: 15
clone_size: few
cdr3_aa: CASSSWGEAKNIQYF